The 31 T cell receptor beta chains presented below share a single source sample, sequenced in a study of blood T cell repertoires in COVID-19. The data were produced by immunoSEQ multiplex PCR, yet TCRdb's version contains in-frame clones alone and is incomplete. The sample yields 260,000 or so clones, nearly 90% seen once. Sequencing was done on a sample of peripheral blood. These receptors originate from a human donor in a cohort sampled during active COVID-19.

J is TRBJ2-3 and V is TRBV4-3, with 11 bases lining up with TRBD2. Trimming at V came to 0 bases and at J to 5 bases, leaving 19 bases not matched to a gene. Germline assignment: CDR1 LGHNA and CDR2 YSLEER. The CDR3 totals 21 residues. For the CDR3, the DNA is TGCGCCAGCAGCCAAGAGAGTGGTGGGCTAGCGGGGGGAACGAGGAGAGATACGCAGTATTTT. Amino acids: CASSQESGGLAGGTRRDTQYF.

The chain is built from TRBV7-2 and TRBJ1-3, with D hard to call. The V end lost 5 bases, the J end lost 0 bases, and 14 bases lay between the germline ends. Germline lookup yields CDR1 SGHTA and CDR2 FQGNSA. CDR3 size: 16 residues. The CDR3, as DNA: TGTGCCAGCAGCCCTTCCTTGACAAGCTCTGGAAACACCATATATTTT. It is translated as CASSPSLTSSGNTIYF.

The chain carries TRBV30 and TRBJ1-2; 8 bases line up with TRBD1. Germline values: CDR1 GTSNPN, CDR2 SVGIG (reference sequence). This CDR3 has 13 residues. Losses at the gene ends were 3 bases for V and 8 bases for J; bases not matched to a gene: 8. The CDR3 DNA reads as TGTGCCTGGAGCTCCCGGACAGGGAGCGGCTACACCTTC. It yields the protein CAWSSRTGSGYTF.

This chain uses TRBV27 with TRBJ1-6; 7 bases map to TRBD1. The CDR3 has 16 amino acids. Germline V gene sequence: CDR1 MNHEY, CDR2 SMNVEV (reference sequence). V trimming: 5 bases; J trimming: 10 bases; junction bases outside the gene matches: 14. This chain's CDR3 is CASSVGQAAVGSPLHF. CDR3 sequence (DNA): TGTGCCAGCAGTGTCGGACAGGCGGCGGTTGGGTCACCCCTCCACTTT.

The gene calls are TRBV27 and TRBJ1-5; D not resolved. With 10 bases removed from V and 4 bases from J, the gap between germline ends came to 23 bases. The CDR3 sequence is 16 residues long. In germline, CDR1 is MNHEY, CDR2 SMNVEV (reference sequence). The CDR3 nucleotides are TGTGCCAACACGGAGGGCTGCGGGGAAAAAAATCAGCCCCAGCATTTT. It translates to CANTEGCGEKNQPQHF.

The rearrangement links TRBV4-1 to TRBJ1-1; D uncertain. V was trimmed by 0 bases and J by 3 bases, leaving 5 bases between them. Germline assignment: CDR1 MGHRA and CDR2 YSYEKL. The CDR3 covers 13 residues. The CDR3 nucleotides are TGCGCCAGCAGCCAAGAACGAGACACTGAAGCTTTCTTT. It is translated as CASSQERDTEAFF.

The chain joins TRBV24-1 to TRBJ1-5, with unresolved D. The CDR3 covers 14 residues. V was trimmed by 5 bases and J by 1 base, leaving 8 bases between them. Germline loops: CDR1 KGHDR, CDR2 SFDVKD. The chain's CDR3 is CATSGQRSNQPQHF. The CDR3, as DNA: TGTGCCACCAGTGGGCAGAGGAGCAATCAGCCCCAGCATTTT.

V and J are TRBV30 and TRBJ1-4; the match to TRBD1 covers 11 bases. The CDR3 covers 17 residues. CDR1 is GTSNPN and CDR2 is SVGIG in the germline V gene (reference sequence). Trimming at V came to 0 bases and at J to 6 bases, leaving 9 bases not matched to a gene. CDR3 nucleotides: TGTGCCTGGAGTGTGAGGCTCGGGGACAGGGGGGATGAAAAACTGTTTTTT. Encoded protein: CAWSVRLGDRGDEKLFF.

This clone was observed once. The chain couples TRBV27 to TRBJ2-6; D not resolved. Trimming pared 2 bases from V and 4 bases from J, leaving 9 bases between. CDR3 length: 15 amino acids. Per the germline V gene, CDR1 is MNHEY and CDR2 is SMNVEV (reference sequence). The CDR3 nucleotides read TGTGCCAGCAGTTTAGGGCGCCCGGGGGCCAACGTCCTGACTTTC. The encoded protein is CASSLGRPGANVLTF.

The chain uses TRBV7-2 and TRBJ2-7; TRBD2 matches 8 bases. This CDR3 contains 17 residues. The V and J ends lost 2 bases and 2 bases, in that order; junction bases with no gene match: 11. Germline CDR1 reads SGHTA; CDR2 reads FQGNSA. The CDR3 coding sequence is TGTGCCAGCAGCTTATCCCGCCCTAGCGGGCAACCCTACGAGCAGTACTTC. It is translated as CASSLSRPSGQPYEQYF.

The rearrangement uses TRBV5-1 and TRBJ2-5; perhaps TRBD1 as D (6 bases). Germline V lookup: CDR1 SGHRS, CDR2 YFSETQ. The V gene lost 3 bases and the J gene lost 2 bases, with 11 bases spanning the gap. This CDR3 is built from 14 residues. The chain's CDR3 is CASSYGQPQETQYF. Written as DNA, the CDR3 is TGCGCCAGCAGCTATGGACAGCCTCAAGAGACCCAGTACTTC.

The rearrangement links TRBV21-1 to TRBJ1-2. TRBV21-1 is described as a pseudogene. The CDR3 is made up of 15 amino acids. The CDR3 sequence is CASSKVPGVGYGYTF. The CDR3 DNA follows: TGTGCCAGCAGCAAAGTCCCGGGTGTCGGCTATGGCTACACCTTC.

The chain links TRBV28 to TRBJ2-6; a possible D gene is TRBD1 (6 bases). CDR1 and CDR2 from the germline V gene are MDHEN and SYDVKM. V lost 4 bases and J 0 bases, leaving 16 bases between the germline ends. CDR3 size: 18 residues. The CDR3 sequence: CASSSSGVNFSGANVLTF. CDR3 DNA: TGTGCCAGCAGTTCCTCAGGGGTTAATTTCTCTGGGGCCAACGTCCTGACTTTC.

The V call is TRBV25-1, the J call TRBJ1-4, with no clear D. The germline gives CDR1 MGHDK, CDR2 SYGVNS. The CDR3 spans 14 residues. V gave up 6 bases and J gave up 0 bases, with 8 bases separating them. CDR3 nucleotides: TGTGCCAGCAGAAGAGGAGCAACTAATGAAAAACTGTTTTTT. Protein product: CASRRGATNEKLFF.

The chain carries TRBV19 and TRBJ2-3, with 9 bases aligning to TRBD2. Germline CDR1 and CDR2: LNHDA and SQIVND (reference sequence). This CDR3 has 17 amino acids. With 3 bases clipped from V and 1 base from J, the junction kept 8 bases outside the gene matches. CDR3 sequence reads: CASSIISSGAGTDTQYF. In nucleotides, the CDR3 is TGTGCCAGTAGTATTATCTCTAGCGGGGCGGGCACAGATACGCAGTATTTT.

The J gene is TRBJ2-7, the V gene TRBV7-2, with D perhaps TRBD1 (5 bases). Germline V CDR1 and CDR2: SGHTA, FQGNSA. The V end lost 5 bases, the J end lost 1 base, and 15 bases lay between the germline ends. The CDR3 totals 15 residues. The DNA of the CDR3 is TGTGCCAGCAGCCCACGGACAATGGGTTCCTACGAGCAGTACTTC. It is translated as CASSPRTMGSYEQYF.

A single count supports this clone. The chain couples TRBV2 to TRBJ1-6; D ambiguous. V lost 0 bases, J lost 8 bases, and 11 bases lay in between. The CDR3 runs 15 residues. In germline, CDR1 is SNHLY, CDR2 FYNNEI. CDR3 bases: TGTGCCAGCAGTGAAGCCGCCCCAGTGGATTCACCCCTCCACTTT. Its translation is CASSEAAPVDSPLHF.

V gene TRBV5-4 combines with J gene TRBJ2-6, with D hard to call. Germline V gene data show CDR1 as SGHNT and CDR2 as YYREEE (reference sequence). CDR3 length: 15 residues. Deletions cut 2 bases from V and 0 bases from J, with 6 bases between. The CDR3 bases are TGTGCCAGCAGCTTTCAGGTCTCTGGGGCCAACGTCCTGACTTTC. The encoded protein is CASSFQVSGANVLTF.

V and J are TRBV7-2 and TRBJ1-2; 8 bases are shared with TRBD1. This CDR3 spans 14 amino acids. Trimming removed 1 base from V and 5 bases from J; junction bases left unmatched: 3. CDR1 and CDR2 from the germline V gene are SGHTA and FQGNSA. CDR3 sequence (DNA): TGTGCCAGCAGCTTAGAGCGGACAGGGTATGGCTACACCTTC. Translating gives CASSLERTGYGYTF. The full variable domain, its missing parts supplied by reference TRBV7-2 and TRBJ1-2, is GAGVSQSPSNKVTEKGKDVELRCDPISGHTALYWYRQSLGQGLEFLIYFQGNSAPDKSGLPSDRFSAERTGGSVSTLTIQRTQQEDSAVYLCASSLERTGYGYTFGSGTRLTVV.

The gene calls are TRBV5-1 and TRBJ1-1, with 7 bases that match TRBD1. This CDR3 contains 16 residues. Germline CDR1 SGHRS, CDR2 YFSETQ. With 5 bases clipped from V and 2 bases from J, the junction kept 12 bases outside the gene matches. The CDR3 here is CASRTGTAYTNTEAFF. CDR3 DNA sequence: TGCGCCAGCAGAACCGGGACAGCTTATACAAACACTGAAGCTTTCTTT.

This chain connects TRBV21-1 to TRBJ1-5; the table's D call, TRBD1, was not checked against the DNA. TRBV21-1 is labeled a pseudogene. The CDR3 length is 15 residues. CDR3 protein: CASSKGGRVTQPQHF. CDR3 sequence (DNA): TGTGCCAGCAGCAAAGGCGGCAGGGTCACTCAGCCCCAGCATTTT.

For the CDR3, the DNA is TGTGCCAGCTCACCAGGACTAGCGGGAGGGCATAGGTACGAGCAGTACTTC. Protein product: CASSPGLAGGHRYEQYF. The chain joins TRBV18 to TRBJ2-7, with 15 bases matching TRBD2. V was pared by 2 bases and J by 4 bases, with 6 bases of the junction left unmatched. The CDR3 has 17 amino acids. Germline V gene sequence: CDR1 KGHSH, CDR2 LQKENI.

The J gene is TRBJ2-7, the V gene TRBV6-2 or TRBV6-3; 8 bases match TRBD1. J was trimmed by 5 bases and V by 6 bases; bases with no gene match: 12. This CDR3 has 15 residues. CDR1 MNHEY and CDR2 SVGEGT come from the germline V gene. The CDR3 sequence: CASSQRQGTRHEQYF. DNA for the CDR3: TGTGCCAGCAGCCAAAGACAGGGGACGCGTCACGAGCAGTACTTC.

This chain links TRBV19 with TRBJ1-1; D remains unclear. The CDR3 extends over 12 amino acids. Germline assignment: CDR1 LNHDA and CDR2 SQIVND (reference sequence). V lost 4 bases and J lost 8, with 11 bases in between. CDR3 residues: CASSTSAGEAFF. The CDR3 nucleotides are TGTGCCAGTAGTACCTCGGCGGGAGAAGCTTTCTTT.

J is TRBJ2-3 and V is TRBV5-1; D possibly corresponds to TRBD2 (5 bases). Trimming pared 3 bases from V and 1 base from J, leaving 12 bases between. CDR3 size: 15 residues. Germline CDR1 reads SGHRS; CDR2 reads YFSETQ. In DNA, the CDR3 is TGCGCCAGCAGCTCGCGGCTCGGGGGCACAGATACGCAGTATTTT. Translated, it gives CASSSRLGGTDTQYF.

V and J are TRBV5-4 and TRBJ1-1; 9 nucleotides match TRBD1. V lost 3 bases, J lost 4 bases, and 10 bases stayed unmatched. This CDR3 contains 16 residues. Germline lookup yields CDR1 SGHNT and CDR2 YYREEE (reference sequence). The CDR3 DNA is TGTGCCAGCAGCTCCCCGGGACAGGGTGCGGGCACTGAAGCTTTCTTT. Its translation is CASSSPGQGAGTEAFF.

The V gene is TRBV11-2, the J gene TRBJ1-1; D uncertain. The germline V and J ends were trimmed by 1 base and 1 base, with 7 bases remaining between them. The CDR3 runs to 14 residues. Germline V gene lookup returns CDR1 SGHAT and CDR2 FQNNGV. The CDR3 coding sequence is TGTGCCAGCAGCTTAGGAGGAGGGAACACTGAAGCTTTCTTT. This translates into CASSLGGGNTEAFF.

This chain links TRBV2 with TRBJ1-3; D might be TRBD1 (5 bases). The CDR3 is 16 residues long. Germline V gene data show CDR1 as SNHLY and CDR2 as FYNNEI. Trimming left V 5 bases short and J 0 bases short, with 14 bases between. CDR3 sequence reads: CASSRAGPHSGNTIYF. The CDR3 DNA reads as TGTGCCAGCAGTCGGGCAGGGCCACACTCTGGAAACACCATATATTTT.

The rearrangement joins TRBV3-1 (or the pseudogene TRBV3-2) to TRBJ1-5; 8 nucleotides match TRBD1. Germline lookup yields CDR1 LGHDT and CDR2 YNNKEL (reference sequence). This CDR3 contains 13 residues. With 4 bases clipped from V and 16 bases from J, the junction kept 12 bases outside the gene matches. The CDR3 sequence is CASSPNRGTGEHF. The CDR3 DNA follows: TGTGCCAGCAGCCCTAATCGCGGGACAGGCGAACATTTT.

V is TRBV28 and J is TRBJ2-1; D gene uncertain. CDR1 and CDR2 (germline): MDHEN, SYDVKM. V lost 2 bases, J lost 0 bases, and 11 bases lay in between. The CDR3 is 16 amino acids. The DNA for the CDR3 is TGTGCCAGCAGTTTAGCCTACTACGGCTCCTACAATGAGCAGTTCTTC. This codes for CASSLAYYGSYNEQFF. Variable domain in full (rest from reference TRBV28 and TRBJ2-1): DVKVTQSSRYLVKRTGEKVFLECVQDMDHENMFWYRQDPGLGLRLIYFSYDVKMKEKGDIPEGYSVSREKKERFSLILESASTNQTSMYLCASSLAYYGSYNEQFFGPGTRLTVL.

The chain recombines TRBV7-9 with TRBJ2-7, with 7 bases that match TRBD1. This CDR3 comprises 13 residues. Germline V gives CDR1 SEHNR, CDR2 FQNEAQ (reference sequence). The trim removed 9 bases at V and 0 bases at J, leaving 5 bases unmatched. The CDR3 region is CASNRDSSYEQYF. CDR3 nucleotides: TGTGCCAGTAACCGGGACAGCTCCTACGAGCAGTACTTC.